This TCR beta chain came from a study of blood T cell repertoires in COVID-19. Study details: Both acute and convalescent COVID-19 samples were obtained from the United States, Italy and Spain. PBMCs, B-cell-depleted T cells, or T cells provided the cDNA or gDNA that made up the material.

Per the study methods: Amplification from reference gene primers served as the basis for estimated nucleated cell counts. TCRdb's copy holds only in-frame clones and misses some; the assay was immunoSEQ multiplex PCR. From that table come the V and J calls and clone size; the DNA was used to work out D and trimming. The table lists approximately 200,000 clones, 70% to 90% of them singletons. The sequence derives from a man in his sixties or seventies with active or convalescent COVID-19. The specimen was peripheral blood.

The CDR3 is CASSGQGNSPLHF. In DNA form, the CDR3 reads TGTGCCAGCTCGGGACAGGGGAATTCACCCCTCCACTTT. The chain has TRBV12-3 or TRBV12-4 and TRBJ1-6; 10 bases align to TRBD1. The CDR3 spans 13 residues. J was trimmed by 7 bases and V by 8 bases; bases with no gene match: 2.